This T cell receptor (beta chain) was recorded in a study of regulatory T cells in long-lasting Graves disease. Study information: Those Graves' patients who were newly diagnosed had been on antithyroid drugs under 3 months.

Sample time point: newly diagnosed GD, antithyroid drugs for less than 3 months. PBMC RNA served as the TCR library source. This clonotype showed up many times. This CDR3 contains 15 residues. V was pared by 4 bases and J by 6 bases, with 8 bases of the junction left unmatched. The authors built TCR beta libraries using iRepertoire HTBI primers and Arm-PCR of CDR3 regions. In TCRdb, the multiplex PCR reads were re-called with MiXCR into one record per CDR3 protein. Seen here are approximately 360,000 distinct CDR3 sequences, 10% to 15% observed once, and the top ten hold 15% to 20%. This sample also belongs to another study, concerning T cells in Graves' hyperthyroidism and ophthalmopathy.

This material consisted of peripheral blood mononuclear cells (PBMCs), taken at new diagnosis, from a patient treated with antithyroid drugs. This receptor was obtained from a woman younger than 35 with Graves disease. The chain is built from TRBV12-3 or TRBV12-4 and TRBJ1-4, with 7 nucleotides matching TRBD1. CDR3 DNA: TGTGCCAGCAGTTCCCGGACAGGAGTCTATGAAAAACTGTTTTTT. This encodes CASSSRTGVYEKLFF.